This paragraph covers one TCR beta chain sequence. Its antigen is currently unknown. These data are taken from a study of T cell responses to AZD1222 COVID-19 vaccine. Study-wide context: Second doses at about 4 or about 12 weeks were pooled. Regarding the study as a whole: With two AZD1222 doses given, Spike-specific TCR breadth and depth both rose. After the peak T cell response, and only then, were repertoires sampled. Donors in the cohort were predominantly white British and more often female, and clonal diversity was possibly underestimated.

The repertoire was sequenced with immunoSEQ multiplex PCR; TCRdb's copy has only in-frame clones and lacks some. This table holds under 140,000 clones, 81% found once. The ends were cut back, 0 bases at V and 0 bases at J, with 9 bases in the middle. The CDR3 runs 15 residues. The germline CDR1 and CDR2 sequences are SGDLS and YYNGEE. The V and J genes are TRBV9 and TRBJ1-2; D is undetermined. The source of this sequence is an adult in good health. This specimen consisted of peripheral blood, obtained on day 0 of AZD1222 vaccination. The CDR3 DNA reads as TGTGCCAGCAGCGTAGATGGCGGAGCTAACTATGGCTACACCTTC. This codes for CASSVDGGANYGYTF.